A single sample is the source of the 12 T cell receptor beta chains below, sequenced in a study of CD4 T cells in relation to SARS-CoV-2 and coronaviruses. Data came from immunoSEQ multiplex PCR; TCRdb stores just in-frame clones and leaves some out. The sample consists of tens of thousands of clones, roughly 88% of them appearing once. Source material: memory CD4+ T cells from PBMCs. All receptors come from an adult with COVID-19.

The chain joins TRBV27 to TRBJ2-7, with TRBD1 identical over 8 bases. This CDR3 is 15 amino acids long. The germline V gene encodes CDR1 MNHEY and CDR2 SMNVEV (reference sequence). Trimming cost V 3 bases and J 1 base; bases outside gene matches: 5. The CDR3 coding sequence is TGTGCCAGCAGTTTGTTTCAGGGGGCATCCTACGAGCAGTACTTC. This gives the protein CASSLFQGASYEQYF.

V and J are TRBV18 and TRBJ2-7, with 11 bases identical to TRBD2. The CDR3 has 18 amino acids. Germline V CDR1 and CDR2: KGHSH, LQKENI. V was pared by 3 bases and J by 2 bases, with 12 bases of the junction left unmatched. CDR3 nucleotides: TGTGCCAGCTCACCCCGGCCGGCACTAGCGGGAGCTACCTACGAGCAGTACTTC. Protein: CASSPRPALAGATYEQYF.

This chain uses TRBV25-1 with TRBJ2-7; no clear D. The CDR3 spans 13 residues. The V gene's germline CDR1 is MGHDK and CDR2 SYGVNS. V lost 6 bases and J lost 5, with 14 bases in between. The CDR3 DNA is TGTGCCAGCAGCGTAACGGGCACCCACGAGCAGTACTTC. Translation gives CASSVTGTHEQYF.

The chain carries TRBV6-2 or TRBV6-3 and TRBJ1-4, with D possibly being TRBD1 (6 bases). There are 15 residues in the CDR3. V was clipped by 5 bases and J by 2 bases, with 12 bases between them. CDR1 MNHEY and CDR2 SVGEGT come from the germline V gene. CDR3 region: CASSNPDRTNEKLFF. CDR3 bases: TGTGCCAGCAGTAACCCTGACAGGACTAATGAAAAACTGTTTTTT.

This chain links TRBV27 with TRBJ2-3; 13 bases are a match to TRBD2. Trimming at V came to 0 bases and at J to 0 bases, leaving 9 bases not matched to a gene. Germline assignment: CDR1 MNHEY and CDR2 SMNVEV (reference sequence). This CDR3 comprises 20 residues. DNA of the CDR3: TGTGCCAGCAGTTTATCTCCGGGACTAGCGGGATCCCGTAGCACAGATACGCAGTATTTT. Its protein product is CASSLSPGLAGSRSTDTQYF.

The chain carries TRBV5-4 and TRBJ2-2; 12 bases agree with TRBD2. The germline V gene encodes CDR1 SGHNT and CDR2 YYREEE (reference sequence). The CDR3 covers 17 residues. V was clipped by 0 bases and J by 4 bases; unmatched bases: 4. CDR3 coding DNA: TGTGCCAGCAGCTTGGCTAGCGGGAGGGCTTTCACCGGGGAGCTGTTTTTT. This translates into CASSLASGRAFTGELFF.

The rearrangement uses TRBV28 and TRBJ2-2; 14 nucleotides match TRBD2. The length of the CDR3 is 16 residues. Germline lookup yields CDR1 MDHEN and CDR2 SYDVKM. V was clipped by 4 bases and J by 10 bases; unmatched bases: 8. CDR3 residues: CASSYPGLAGVVELFF. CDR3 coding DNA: TGTGCCAGCAGTTACCCGGGACTAGCGGGAGTTGTGGAGCTGTTTTTT.

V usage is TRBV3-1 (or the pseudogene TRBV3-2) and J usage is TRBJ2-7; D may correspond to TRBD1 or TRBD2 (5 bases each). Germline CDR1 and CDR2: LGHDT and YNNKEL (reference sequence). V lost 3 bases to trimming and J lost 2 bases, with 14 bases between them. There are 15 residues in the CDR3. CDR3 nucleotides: TGTGCCAGCAGCCAGGGACCGGGACCTACCTACGAGCAGTACTTC. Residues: CASSQGPGPTYEQYF.

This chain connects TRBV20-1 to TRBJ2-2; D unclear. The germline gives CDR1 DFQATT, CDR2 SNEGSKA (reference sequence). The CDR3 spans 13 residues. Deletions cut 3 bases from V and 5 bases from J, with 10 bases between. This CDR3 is CSASRGVTGELFF. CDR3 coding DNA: TGCAGTGCTAGTCGTGGGGTTACCGGGGAGCTGTTTTTT.

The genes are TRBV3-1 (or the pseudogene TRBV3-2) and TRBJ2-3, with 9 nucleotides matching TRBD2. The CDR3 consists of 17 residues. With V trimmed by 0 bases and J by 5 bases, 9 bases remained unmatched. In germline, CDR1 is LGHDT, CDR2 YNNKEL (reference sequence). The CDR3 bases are TGTGCCAGCAGCCAAGATAGGAGCGGGAGGTATGGAGATACGCAGTATTTT. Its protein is CASSQDRSGRYGDTQYF.

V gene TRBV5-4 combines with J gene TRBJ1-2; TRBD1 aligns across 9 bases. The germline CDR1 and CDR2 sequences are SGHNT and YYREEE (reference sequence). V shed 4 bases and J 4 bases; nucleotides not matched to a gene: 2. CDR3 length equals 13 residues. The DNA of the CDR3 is TGTGCCAGCAGCGTGACAGGGGGCTATGGCTACACCTTC. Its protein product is CASSVTGGYGYTF.

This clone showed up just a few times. CDR3 loop: CASSSIAGGRDTQYF. The CDR3 coding sequence is TGCGCCAGCAGCTCCATAGCGGGAGGTCGAGATACGCAGTATTTT. The gene calls are TRBV5-1 and TRBJ2-3, with 10 positions matching TRBD2. Germline V gene data show CDR1 as SGHRS and CDR2 as YFSETQ. The CDR3 totals 15 residues. The J segment lost 5 bases and the V segment lost 3 bases, leaving 6 bases of the junction unmatched.